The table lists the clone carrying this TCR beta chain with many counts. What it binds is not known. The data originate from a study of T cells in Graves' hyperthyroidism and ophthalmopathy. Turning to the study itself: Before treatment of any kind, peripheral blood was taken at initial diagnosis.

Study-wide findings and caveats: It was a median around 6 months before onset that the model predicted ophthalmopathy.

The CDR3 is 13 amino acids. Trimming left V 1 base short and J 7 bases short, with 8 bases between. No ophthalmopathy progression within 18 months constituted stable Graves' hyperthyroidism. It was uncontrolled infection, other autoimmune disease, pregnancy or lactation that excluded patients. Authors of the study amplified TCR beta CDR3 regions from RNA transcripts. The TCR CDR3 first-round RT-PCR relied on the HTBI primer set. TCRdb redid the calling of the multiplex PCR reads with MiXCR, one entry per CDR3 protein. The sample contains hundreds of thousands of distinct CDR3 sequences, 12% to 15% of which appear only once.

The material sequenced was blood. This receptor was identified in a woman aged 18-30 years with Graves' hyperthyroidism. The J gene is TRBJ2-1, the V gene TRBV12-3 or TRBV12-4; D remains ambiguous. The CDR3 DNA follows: TGTGCCAGCAGTTTAGGGCCTTCGAATGAGCAGTTCTTC. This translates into CASSLGPSNEQFF.